These 8 T cell receptor beta chains were all obtained from the same sample, sequenced in a study of blood T cell repertoires in COVID-19. Assay: immunoSEQ multiplex PCR; the TCRdb copy retains only in-frame clones and omits some. The sample contains fewer than 600,000 clones, 85% to 90% of which appear only once. The sample was PBMCs or T cells enriched from blood (not recorded which). These TCRs come from a woman in her thirties or forties who had recovered from COVID-19.

This clone appeared once. The rearrangement joins TRBV9 to TRBJ1-2, with 8 bases lining up with TRBD1. The germline CDR1 and CDR2 sequences are SGDLS and YYNGEE. The CDR3 contains 15 residues. Losses at the gene ends were 0 bases for V and 3 bases for J; bases not matched to a gene: 4. CDR3 protein: CASSVGTGIDYGYTF. The CDR3 bases are TGTGCCAGCAGCGTAGGGACAGGGATTGACTATGGCTACACCTTC.

V usage is TRBV2 and J usage is TRBJ2-2; 13 positions match TRBD2. The CDR3 totals 16 residues. The ends lost 5 bases at V and 5 bases at J; junction bases unmatched: 5. Germline V gene data show CDR1 as SNHLY and CDR2 as FYNNEI. The CDR3 loop is CASSSLAGGRTGELFF. The CDR3 DNA sequence: TGTGCCAGCAGTTCACTAGCGGGAGGGCGAACCGGGGAGCTGTTTTTT.

This clone was detected only a few times. The V call is TRBV6-5, the J call TRBJ1-4; D unresolved. The germline V gene has CDR1 MNHEY and CDR2 SVGAGI. V was cut by 6 bases and J by 10 bases, with 15 bases left in between. The CDR3 loop spans 13 amino acids. CDR3 sequence: CASSVDGRGKLFF. Written as DNA, the CDR3 is TGTGCCAGCAGCGTAGACGGAAGAGGAAAACTGTTTTTT.

V gene TRBV4-1 combines with J gene TRBJ2-2; TRBD1 matches at 7 bases. In germline, CDR1 is MGHRA, CDR2 YSYEKL. The length of the CDR3 is 14 residues. Trimming removed 4 bases from V and 4 bases from J; junction bases left unmatched: 3. The CDR3 is CASSPRTGTGELFF. The CDR3 DNA follows: TGCGCCAGCAGCCCACGGACAGGCACCGGGGAGCTGTTTTTT.

The chain joins TRBV6-1 to TRBJ1-5; D perhaps matches TRBD1 (6 bases). Germline values: CDR1 MNHNS, CDR2 SASEGT. V lost 1 base and J 3 bases, leaving 13 bases between the germline ends. This CDR3 has 16 residues. CDR3 coding DNA: TGTGCCAGCAGTGAAGTGTTTAGGGGGACCAATCAGCCCCAGCATTTT. It encodes CASSEVFRGTNQPQHF.

The chain recombines TRBV4-1 with TRBJ1-4, with D uncertain. The CDR3 totals 15 residues. The germline CDR1 and CDR2 sequences are MGHRA and YSYEKL. Deletions cut 1 base from V and 10 bases from J, with 16 bases between. The CDR3 bases are TGCGCCAGCAGCCAAGTGGGCCAGAGGGTTGGAAAACTGTTTTTT. This gives the protein CASSQVGQRVGKLFF.

V usage is TRBV19 and J usage is TRBJ1-1; 10 bases match TRBD1. Germline CDR1 and CDR2: LNHDA and SQIVND (reference sequence). The CDR3 length is 13 residues. Losses at the gene ends were 8 bases for V and 6 bases for J; bases not matched to a gene: 6. For the CDR3, the DNA is TGTGCCAGTGGTGCCGGGACAGGGGCTGAAGCTTTCTTT. This codes for CASGAGTGAEAFF. Filled out from reference TRBV19 and TRBJ1-1, the complete variable domain reads DGGITQSPKYLFRKEGQNVTLSCEQNLNHDAMYWYRQDPGQGLRLIYYSQIVNDFQKGDIAEGYSVSREKKESFPLTVTSAQKNPTAFYLCASGAGTGAEAFFGQGTRLTVV.

This sequence joins TRBV12-3 or TRBV12-4 and TRBJ1-1; D not resolved. The length of the CDR3 is 12 residues. The V gene lost 5 bases and the J gene lost 0 bases, with 4 bases spanning the gap. The CDR3 region is CASSPMNTEAFF. As DNA, the CDR3 is TGTGCCAGCAGTCCTATGAACACTGAAGCTTTCTTT.